This passage covers 17 T cell receptor beta chains from one sample sequenced in a study of blood T cell repertoires in COVID-19. Here immunoSEQ multiplex PCR was the method, and the copy in TCRdb shows in-frame clones only, minus some. In the table there are 250,000 to 300,000 clones, 85% to 90% of which are singletons. Input material: peripheral blood. These receptors were collected from a woman aged 40-49 years who had recovered from COVID-19.

V and J are TRBV11-3 and TRBJ2-7, with 8 bases fitting TRBD1. Germline CDR1 and CDR2: SGHNT and YENEEA. The CDR3 is 13 amino acids. The V gene end was trimmed by 5 bases and the J gene end by 9 bases; junction bases not matched to a gene: 9. The CDR3, as DNA: TGTGCCAGCAGCCCCGCCGGGACAGGAGGGCAGTACGTC. It encodes CASSPAGTGGQYV.

The chain combines TRBV6-6 with TRBJ2-7, with TRBD1 matching over 10 bases. The V gene end was trimmed by 7 bases and the J gene end by 8 bases; junction bases not matched to a gene: 14. Germline V gene lookup returns CDR1 MNHNY and CDR2 SVGAGI (reference sequence). The CDR3 is made up of 15 amino acids. The CDR3, as DNA: TGTGCCAGCATCCAGGCCCCCGGGACAGGGGCCAAGCAGTACTTC. Its translation is CASIQAPGTGAKQYF.

The chain links TRBV7-3 to TRBJ1-1; D gene ambiguous. Trimming removed 4 bases from V and 0 bases from J, with 6 bases in between. Germline V gives CDR1 SGHTA, CDR2 FQGTGA. CDR3 length: 13 residues. The CDR3 loop is CASSSNMNTEAFF. In DNA, the CDR3 is TGTGCCAGCAGCTCCAACATGAACACTGAAGCTTTCTTT.

The chain couples TRBV7-8 to TRBJ2-7; the match to TRBD2 covers 10 bases. With V trimmed by 1 base and J by 0 bases, 6 bases remained unmatched. The germline CDR1 and CDR2 sequences are SGHVS and FQNEAQ. The CDR3 has 17 amino acids. CDR3 sequence (DNA): TGTGCCAGCAGCTTAGTCGCCCTAGCGGGAGCCTCCTACGAGCAGTACTTC. This encodes CASSLVALAGASYEQYF. Using reference TRBV7-8 and TRBJ2-7 for the parts outside the CDR3, the full variable domain is GAGVSQSPRYKVAKRGQDVALRCDPISGHVSLFWYQQALGQGPEFLTYFQNEAQLDKSGLPSDRFFAERPEGSVSTLKIQRTQQEDSAVYLCASSLVALAGASYEQYFGPGTRLTVT.

As concerns this clone: This specimen includes other DNA sequences encoding the same CDR3. The chain combines TRBV9 with TRBJ2-2, with D possibly TRBD2 on 6 matching bases. CDR1 is SGDLS and CDR2 is YYNGEE in the germline V gene. CDR3 length: 13 residues. V lost 5 bases and J lost 2, with 7 bases in between. CDR3 coding DNA: TGTGCCAGCAGGGGGGGAAACACCGGGGAGCTGTTTTTT. Amino acid sequence: CASRGGNTGELFF.

The chain has TRBV7-6 and TRBJ2-5; 14 bases agree with TRBD2. The CDR3 contains 16 residues. V was pared by 5 bases and J by 5 bases, with 7 bases of the junction left unmatched. Germline V gene lookup returns CDR1 SGHVS and CDR2 FNYEAQ. This CDR3 is CASSPGTSGSGETQYF. In DNA, the CDR3 is TGTGCCAGCAGCCCCGGGACTAGCGGGAGCGGGGAGACCCAGTACTTC. The full variable domain, in which reference TRBV7-6 and TRBJ2-5 provide the parts outside the CDR3, is GAGVSQSPRYKVTKRGQDVALRCDPISGHVSLYWYRQALGQGPEFLTYFNYEAQQDKSGLPNDRFSAERPEGSISTLTIQRTEQRDSAMYRCASSPGTSGSGETQYFGPGTRLLVL.

The rearrangement links TRBV29-1 to TRBJ1-2; D ambiguous. Trimming pared 3 bases from V and 2 bases from J, leaving 7 bases between. The germline V gene has CDR1 SQVTM and CDR2 ANQGSEA. This CDR3 region has 12 residues. The CDR3, as DNA: TGCAGCGTTGAGGCCAACAACTATGGCTACACCTTC. Residues: CSVEANNYGYTF. The full variable domain, with the rest looked up from reference TRBV29-1 and TRBJ1-2, is SAVISQKPSRDICQRGTSLTIQCQVDSQVTMMFWYRQQPGQSLTLIATANQGSEATYESGFVIDKFPISRPNLTFSTLTVSNMSPEDSSIYLCSVEANNYGYTFGSGTRLTVV.

This clone came up once. This CDR3 is also generated by other DNA sequences in the sample. The rearrangement joins TRBV7-2 to TRBJ1-2; the match to TRBD1 covers 7 bases. V gave up 5 bases and J gave up 2 bases; unmatched junction bases: 5. Germline loops: CDR1 SGHTA, CDR2 FQGNSA. The CDR3 loop spans 14 amino acids. Written as DNA, the CDR3 is TGTGCCAGCAGCACCCCGACAGGGAACTATGGCTACACCTTC. It is translated as CASSTPTGNYGYTF.

The chain has TRBV9 and TRBJ2-7; 9 bases are a match to TRBD2. Losses at the gene ends were 4 bases for V and 3 bases for J; bases not matched to a gene: 11. There are 16 residues in the CDR3. Germline CDR1 reads SGDLS; CDR2 reads YYNGEE. CDR3: CASSTQAGGPHYEQYF. The DNA of the CDR3 is TGTGCCAGCAGCACCCAAGCGGGAGGCCCACACTACGAGCAGTACTTC.

In DNA, the CDR3 is TGTGCCAGCAGCCCTCCGGGACTAGCCTACGAGCAGTACTTC. As protein: CASSPPGLAYEQYF. The chain links TRBV11-2 to TRBJ2-7; 8 bases match TRBD2. Germline assignment: CDR1 SGHAT and CDR2 FQNNGV. This CDR3 region has 14 residues. V was pared by 5 bases and J by 2 bases, with 5 bases of the junction left unmatched.

The CDR3 is CATSQRGQGRSALHF. The DNA for the CDR3 is TGTGCCACCAGCCAACGAGGACAGGGAAGGTCTGCCCTCCACTTT. V usage is TRBV24-1 and J usage is TRBJ1-6; 8 bases agree with TRBD1. This CDR3 is 15 amino acids long. CDR1 is KGHDR and CDR2 is SFDVKD in the germline V gene. Trimming removed 7 bases from V and 14 bases from J; junction bases left unmatched: 15.

The chain carries TRBV30 and TRBJ2-2; TRBD2 is a possible D gene (6 bases). Trimming removed 7 bases at V and 6 bases at J, with 15 bases between. Germline loops: CDR1 GTSNPN, CDR2 SVGIG (reference sequence). There are 13 residues in the CDR3. This CDR3 reads CASAPGAPGELFF. The CDR3 nucleotides read TGTGCCTCCGCCCCGGGAGCGCCCGGGGAGCTGTTTTTT.

The V and J genes are TRBV19 and TRBJ2-1; TRBD2 aligns across 9 bases. The V and J ends lost 6 bases and 6 bases, in that order; junction bases with no gene match: 12. CDR3 length: 16 amino acids. Germline values: CDR1 LNHDA, CDR2 SQIVND (reference sequence). The CDR3 here is CASRKAAGGPVNEQFF. CDR3 nucleotide sequence: TGTGCCAGTAGAAAGGCGGCGGGAGGGCCGGTCAATGAGCAGTTCTTC.

The rearrangement joins TRBV27 to TRBJ2-1, with TRBD2 matching 9 bases. The CDR3 contains 15 residues. V shed 5 bases, J shed 9 bases, and the junction held 11 bases outside the gene matches. Germline CDR1 reads MNHEY; CDR2 reads SMNVEV (reference sequence). CDR3 loop: CASSPLAGVGVEQFF. CDR3 DNA: TGTGCCAGCAGTCCCTTAGCGGGAGTAGGTGTTGAGCAGTTCTTC.

The genes are TRBV5-1 and TRBJ1-1, with D possibly TRBD1 on 6 matching bases. Trimming shortened V by 4 bases and J by 5 bases, and 21 bases separated the two germline ends. The CDR3 runs to 16 residues. Germline V lookup: CDR1 SGHRS, CDR2 YFSETQ. The CDR3 DNA is TGCGCCAGCAGCCCTACCATACAGGGCGCGGTGACTGAAGCTTTCTTT. It yields the protein CASSPTIQGAVTEAFF.

This clone was detected only once. The V gene is TRBV9, the J gene TRBJ2-6; D may be TRBD1 (6 bases). Trimming cost V 6 bases and J 0 bases, with 16 bases left between them. Germline V gene lookup returns CDR1 SGDLS and CDR2 YYNGEE. The CDR3 runs to 17 residues. The CDR3 DNA reads TGTGCCAGCAACAGGGCCCTAGACAGCTCTGGGGCCAACGTCCTGACTTTC. This codes for CASNRALDSSGANVLTF.

As DNA, the CDR3 is TGTGCCAGCAGCCCCGGACAGGTCTCGGGCAATGAGCAGTTCTTC. Encoded protein: CASSPGQVSGNEQFF. The chain carries TRBV5-5 and TRBJ2-1; 7 bases fit TRBD1. The V segment lost 4 bases and the J segment 6 bases; nucleotides outside the gene matches: 10. This CDR3 comprises 15 residues. Germline V gene sequence: CDR1 SGHKS, CDR2 YYEKEE (reference sequence).